This TCR beta chain comes out of a study of T cell repertoires in cytomegalovirus infection. Study-level information: Both recently identified HLA-C-restricted and well-studied HLA-B-restricted CMV epitopes were used in the study. TCR beta signatures that were public indicated CMV infection and matching HLA type.

MiXCR, run by TCRdb on the reads, gives a single entry per CDR3 protein. The data contain about 900,000 distinct CDR3 sequences, around 30% of them singletons. CDR3 length: 19 amino acids. The V end was cut by 2 bases, the J end by 4 bases, with 23 bases between. CDR1 KGHDR and CDR2 SFDVKD come from the germline V gene. In this sample, this clonotype turned up a few times. Its antigen is not known. Here the sequenced sample was cultured CD8+ T cells from PBMCs, taken from culture after CMV antigen stimulation. The TCR sequence derives from a human donor in good health (CMV status not recorded). Some clones in this sample may be carry-over from other donors' samples. The chain employs TRBV24-1 and TRBJ2-1; D tentatively fits TRBD1 or TRBD2 (5 bases each). The CDR3 nucleotides are TGTGCCACCAGTGATTCCTCAGGAGACCGGGGCACACCTTACAATGAGCAGTTCTTC. Amino acid sequence: CATSDSSGDRGTPYNEQFF.